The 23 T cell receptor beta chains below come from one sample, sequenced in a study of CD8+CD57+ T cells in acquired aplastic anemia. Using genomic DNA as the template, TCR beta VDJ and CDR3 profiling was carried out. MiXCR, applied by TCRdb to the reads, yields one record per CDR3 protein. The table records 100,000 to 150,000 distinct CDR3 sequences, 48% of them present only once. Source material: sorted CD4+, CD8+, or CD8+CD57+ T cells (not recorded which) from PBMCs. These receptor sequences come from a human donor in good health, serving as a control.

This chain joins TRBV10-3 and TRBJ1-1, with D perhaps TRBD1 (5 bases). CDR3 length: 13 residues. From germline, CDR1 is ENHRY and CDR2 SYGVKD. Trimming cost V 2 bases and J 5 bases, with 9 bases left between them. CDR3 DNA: TGTGCCATCAGTGAGGGGGGAGGGACTGAAGCTTTCTTT. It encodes CAISEGGGTEAFF.

The DNA for the CDR3 is TGTGCCAGCTCACCATCTGGTGATGTGCGGACTGAAGCTTTCTTT. This codes for CASSPSGDVRTEAFF. The chain has TRBV18 and TRBJ1-1; D gene ambiguous. Germline assignment: CDR1 KGHSH and CDR2 LQKENI. The ends were cut back, 2 bases at V and 5 bases at J, with 15 bases in the middle. The CDR3 covers 15 residues.

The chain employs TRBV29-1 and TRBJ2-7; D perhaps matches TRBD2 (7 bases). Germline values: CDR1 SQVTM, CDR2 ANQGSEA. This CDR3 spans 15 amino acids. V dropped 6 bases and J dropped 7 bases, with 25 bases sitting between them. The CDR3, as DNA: TGCAGCGTATCCTCGGGACTACAGGGAAGTTGGGAGCAGTACTTC. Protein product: CSVSSGLQGSWEQYF.

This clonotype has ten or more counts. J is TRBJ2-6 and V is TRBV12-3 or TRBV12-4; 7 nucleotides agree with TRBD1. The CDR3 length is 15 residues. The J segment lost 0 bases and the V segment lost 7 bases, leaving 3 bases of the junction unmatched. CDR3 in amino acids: CASKGTASGANVLTF. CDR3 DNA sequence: TGTGCCAGCAAGGGGACAGCCTCTGGGGCCAACGTCCTGACTTTC.

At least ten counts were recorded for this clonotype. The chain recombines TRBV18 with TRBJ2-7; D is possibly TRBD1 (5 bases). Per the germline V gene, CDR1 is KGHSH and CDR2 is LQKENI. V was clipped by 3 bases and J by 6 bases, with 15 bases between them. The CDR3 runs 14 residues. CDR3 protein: CASSPTLQGAEQYF. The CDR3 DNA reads TGTGCCAGCTCACCGACGTTGCAAGGGGCCGAGCAGTACTTC.

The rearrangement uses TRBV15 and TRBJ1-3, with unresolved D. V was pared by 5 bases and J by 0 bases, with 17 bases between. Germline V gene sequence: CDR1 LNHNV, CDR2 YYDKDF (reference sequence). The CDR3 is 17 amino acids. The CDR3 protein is CATSPRVSVLSGNTIYF. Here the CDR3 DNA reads TGTGCCACCAGCCCCCGGGTGAGCGTCCTCTCTGGAAACACCATATATTTT.

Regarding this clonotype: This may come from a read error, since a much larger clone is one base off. CDR3 in DNA: TGTGCCAGCAGCCAGGTTGCGGGGGGGCGCAACACCGGGGACCTGTTTTTT. It yields the protein CASSQVAGGRNTGDLFF. J is TRBJ2-2 and V is TRBV14; the match to TRBD2 covers 9 bases. Germline V gives CDR1 SGHDN, CDR2 FVKESK. CDR3 length: 17 residues.

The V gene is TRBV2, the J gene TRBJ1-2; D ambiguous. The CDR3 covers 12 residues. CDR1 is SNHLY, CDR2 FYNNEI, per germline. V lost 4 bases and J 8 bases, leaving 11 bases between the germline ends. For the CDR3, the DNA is TGTGCCAGCAGTGTTATGGAATCCGGCTACACCTTC. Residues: CASSVMESGYTF. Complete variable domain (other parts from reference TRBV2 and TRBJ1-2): EPEVTQTPSHQVTQMGQEVILRCVPISNHLYFYWYRQILGQKVEFLVSFYNNEISEKSEIFDDQFSVERPDGSNFTLKIRSTKLEDSAMYFCASSVMESGYTFGSGTRLTVV.

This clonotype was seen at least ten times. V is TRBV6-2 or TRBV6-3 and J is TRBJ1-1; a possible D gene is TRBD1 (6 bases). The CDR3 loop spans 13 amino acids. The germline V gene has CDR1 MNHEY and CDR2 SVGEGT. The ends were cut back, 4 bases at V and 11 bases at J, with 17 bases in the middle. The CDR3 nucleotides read TGTGCCAGCAGTTTATCAGGGGCGGTTGTCGCTTTCTTT. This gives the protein CASSLSGAVVAFF.

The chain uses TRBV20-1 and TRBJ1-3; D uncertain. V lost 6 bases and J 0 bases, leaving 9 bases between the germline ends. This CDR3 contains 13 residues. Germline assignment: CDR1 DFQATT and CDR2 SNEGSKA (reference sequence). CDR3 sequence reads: CSATGHSGNTIYF. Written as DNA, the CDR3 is TGCAGTGCGACTGGCCACTCTGGAAACACCATATATTTT.

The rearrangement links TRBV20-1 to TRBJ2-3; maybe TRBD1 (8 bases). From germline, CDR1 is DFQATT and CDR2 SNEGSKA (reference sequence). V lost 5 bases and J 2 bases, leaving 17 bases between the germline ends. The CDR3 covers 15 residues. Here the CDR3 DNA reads TGCAGTGCTCAGGGGGCTAGCGGCTTCACAGATACGCAGTATTTT. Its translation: CSAQGASGFTDTQYF.

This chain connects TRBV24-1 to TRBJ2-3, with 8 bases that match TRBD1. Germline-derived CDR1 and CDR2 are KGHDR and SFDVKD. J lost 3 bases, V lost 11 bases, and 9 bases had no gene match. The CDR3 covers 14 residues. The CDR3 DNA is TGTGCCAGTAGGGGGGACAGGAGAACAGATACGCAGTATTTT. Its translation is CASRGDRRTDTQYF.

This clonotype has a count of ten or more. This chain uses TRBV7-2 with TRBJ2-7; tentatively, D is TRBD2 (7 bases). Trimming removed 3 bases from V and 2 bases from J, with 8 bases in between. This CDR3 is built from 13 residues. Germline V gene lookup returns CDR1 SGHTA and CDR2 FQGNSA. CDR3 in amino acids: CASSFGGPYEQYF. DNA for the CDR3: TGTGCCAGCAGCTTCGGGGGGCCCTACGAGCAGTACTTC.

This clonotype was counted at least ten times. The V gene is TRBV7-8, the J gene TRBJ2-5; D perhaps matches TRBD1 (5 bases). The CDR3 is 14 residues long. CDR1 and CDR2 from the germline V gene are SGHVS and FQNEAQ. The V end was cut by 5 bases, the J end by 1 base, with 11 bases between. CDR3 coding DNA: TGTGCCAGCAGCCCGCTAGGGGTCCAAGAGACCCAGTACTTC. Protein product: CASSPLGVQETQYF.

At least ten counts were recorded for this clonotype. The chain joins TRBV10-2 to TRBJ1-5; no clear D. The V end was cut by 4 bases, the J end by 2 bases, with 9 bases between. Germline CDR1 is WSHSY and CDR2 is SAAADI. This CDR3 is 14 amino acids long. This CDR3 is CASSAGIGNQPQHF. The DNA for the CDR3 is TGCGCCAGCAGTGCGGGTATCGGCAATCAGCCCCAGCATTTT.

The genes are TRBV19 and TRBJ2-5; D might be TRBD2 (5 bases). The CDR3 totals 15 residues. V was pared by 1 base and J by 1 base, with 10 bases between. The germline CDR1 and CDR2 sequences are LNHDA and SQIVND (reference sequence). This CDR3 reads CASSIGYSGQETQYF. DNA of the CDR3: TGTGCCAGTAGTATAGGTTACAGCGGCCAAGAGACCCAGTACTTC.

The CDR3 sequence: CATRGAGGRTDTQYF. DNA for the CDR3: TGTGCCACCAGGGGAGCGGGGGGCCGTACAGATACGCAGTATTTT. This chain connects TRBV15 to TRBJ2-3, with 9 bases matching TRBD2. V shed 6 bases, J shed 3 bases, and the junction held 7 bases outside the gene matches. The CDR3 totals 15 residues. Germline lookup yields CDR1 LNHNV and CDR2 YYDKDF (reference sequence).

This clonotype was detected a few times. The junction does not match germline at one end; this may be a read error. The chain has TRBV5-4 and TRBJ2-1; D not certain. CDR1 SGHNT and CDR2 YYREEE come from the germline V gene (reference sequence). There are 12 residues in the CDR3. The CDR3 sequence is CASGLLGLKQFF. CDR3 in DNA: TGTGCCAGCGGCTTGTTAGGGCTCAAGCAGTTCTTC.

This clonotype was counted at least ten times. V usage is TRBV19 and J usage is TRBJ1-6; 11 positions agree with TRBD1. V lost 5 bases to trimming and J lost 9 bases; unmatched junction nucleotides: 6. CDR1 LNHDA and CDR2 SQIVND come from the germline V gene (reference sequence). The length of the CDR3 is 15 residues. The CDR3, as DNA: TGTGCCAGTAGTGCGGGACAGGGGGTCGGTTCACCCCTCCACTTT. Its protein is CASSAGQGVGSPLHF.

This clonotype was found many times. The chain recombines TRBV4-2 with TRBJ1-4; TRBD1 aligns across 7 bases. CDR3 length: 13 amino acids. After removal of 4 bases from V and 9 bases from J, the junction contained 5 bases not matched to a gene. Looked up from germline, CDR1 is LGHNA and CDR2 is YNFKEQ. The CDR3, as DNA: TGTGCCAGCAGCCCCGTGGACAGGCAAAAACTGTTTTTT. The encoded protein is CASSPVDRQKLFF.

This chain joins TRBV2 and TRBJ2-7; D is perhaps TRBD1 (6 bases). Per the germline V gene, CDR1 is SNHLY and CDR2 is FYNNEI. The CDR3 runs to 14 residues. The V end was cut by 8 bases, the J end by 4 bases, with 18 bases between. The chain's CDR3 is CASQRRGGEYEQYF. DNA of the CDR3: TGTGCCAGCCAGCGGAGAGGGGGAGAGTACGAGCAGTACTTC.

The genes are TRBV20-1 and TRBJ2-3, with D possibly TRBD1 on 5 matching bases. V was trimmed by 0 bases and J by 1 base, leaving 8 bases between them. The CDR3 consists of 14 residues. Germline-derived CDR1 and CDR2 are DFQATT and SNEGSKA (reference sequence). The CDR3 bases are TGCAGTGCTAGAGATGTAGGGGGCACAGATACGCAGTATTTT. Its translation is CSARDVGGTDTQYF.

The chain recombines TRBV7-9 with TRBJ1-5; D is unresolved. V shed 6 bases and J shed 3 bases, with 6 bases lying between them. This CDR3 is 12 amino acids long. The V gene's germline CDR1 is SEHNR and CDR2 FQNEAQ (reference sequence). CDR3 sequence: CASRQYNQPQHF. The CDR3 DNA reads TGTGCCAGCAGGCAGTACAATCAGCCCCAGCATTTT.